The next 19 T cell receptor beta chains were all read from a single sample in a study of metastatic and nonmetastatic thyroid tumors. All patients were untreated before thyroid surgery. TCRdb re-called the PCR reads with MiXCR. In the table there are 29,000 or so clones, roughly 4.2% of which are singletons. The specimen sequenced was blood. These receptors were taken from a female donor with papillary thyroid cancer or a benign thyroid nodule (not recorded which). Some clones in this sample may be carry-over from other donors' samples.

There are many counts of this clone. This chain uses TRBV2 with TRBJ2-3; 8 bases match TRBD2. The CDR3 extends over 14 amino acids. V lost 8 bases, J lost 0 bases, and 4 bases stayed unmatched. The germline V gene has CDR1 SNHLY and CDR2 FYNNEI. The chain's CDR3 is CASESGSSTDTQYF. The CDR3 DNA follows: TGTGCCAGCGAAAGCGGGAGTAGCACAGATACGCAGTATTTT.

This clone was observed at least ten times. This clone may be a read error of a much larger clone one base away. Other DNA sequences within the sample encode an identical CDR3. The chain is built from TRBV10-2 and TRBJ2-7; the D gene is possibly TRBD1 (6 bases). The length of the CDR3 is 11 residues. CDR1 is WSHSY and CDR2 is SAAADI in the germline V gene. The CDR3 spells CASTDSHERYF. The CDR3 DNA reads as TGCGCCAGCACGGACAGCCACGAGCGGTACTTC.

This clone was found many times. In nucleotides, the CDR3 is TGTGCCAGCTCACGGTATGCCGTACAGGGGCCCGAGCAGTACTTC. Protein sequence: CASSRYAVQGPEQYF. V usage is TRBV18 and J usage is TRBJ2-7; 7 bases are a match to TRBD1. Germline values: CDR1 KGHSH, CDR2 LQKENI. Trimming at V came to 4 bases and at J to 6 bases, leaving 12 bases not matched to a gene. The CDR3 length is 15 residues.

This clone is a singleton in its sample. A read error may produce the germline difference seen at one junction end. This rearrangement joins TRBV19 to TRBJ2-7; D may correspond to TRBD1 or TRBD2 (6 bases each). The CDR3 has 14 amino acids. In germline, CDR1 is LNHDA, CDR2 SQIVND (reference sequence). The CDR3 DNA reads as TGTGCCAGTAGTATTCAGGGGTTGGACTACTATAAGTCCTTC. Its protein product is CASSIQGLDYYKSF.

The chain uses TRBV6-1 and TRBJ1-1, with D uncertain. This CDR3 spans 13 amino acids. Germline V gives CDR1 MNHNS, CDR2 SASEGT. Trimming removed 7 bases at V and 3 bases at J, with 12 bases between. The CDR3 region has the DNA TGTGCCAGCACCCGTCGTGAATACACTGAAGCTTTCTTT. Translation gives CASTRREYTEAFF.

This clone was seen a handful of times. The chain carries TRBV6-1 and TRBJ2-2; D unresolved. V lost 6 bases, J lost 1 base, and 15 bases lay in between. The germline V gene encodes CDR1 MNHNS and CDR2 SASEGT. This CDR3 comprises 16 residues. This chain's CDR3 is CASRTLPQMNTGELFF. CDR3 DNA: TGTGCCAGCAGAACACTACCCCAAATGAACACCGGGGAGCTGTTTTTT.

This clone rates as medium-sized. This chain uses TRBV6-1 with TRBJ2-1, with 12 bases fitting TRBD2. CDR1 is MNHNS and CDR2 is SASEGT in the germline V gene. V was clipped by 4 bases and J by 8 bases; unmatched bases: 9. CDR3 length equals 16 residues. The CDR3 DNA reads TGTGCCAGCAGTGGAAGACTAGCGGGAGCGTATTATGAGCAGTTCTTC. Amino acid sequence: CASSGRLAGAYYEQFF.

The V gene is TRBV7-2, the J gene TRBJ2-2; 12 bases line up with TRBD2. The CDR3 loop spans 17 amino acids. The ends lost 5 bases at V and 4 bases at J; junction bases unmatched: 8. Looked up from germline, CDR1 is SGHTA and CDR2 is FQGNSA. For the CDR3, the DNA is TGTGCCAGCAGCGGAGGACTAGCGGGAAAGGTCACCGGGGAGCTGTTTTTT. It translates to CASSGGLAGKVTGELFF.

This clone was recorded at least ten times. This may be a read error: a much more frequent sequence differs by one nucleotide. The CDR3 coding sequence is TGTGCTACCTCAAGGACAGGGGGGAGCTACGAGCAGTACTTC. Protein sequence: CATSRTGGSYEQYF. The gene calls are TRBV12-5 and TRBJ2-7, with 10 bases matching TRBD1. The CDR3 contains 14 residues. J gave up 3 bases and V 10 bases, and 9 bases lay outside the gene matches. CDR1 LGHNT and CDR2 FRNRAP come from the germline V gene.

The chain combines TRBV5-1 with TRBJ2-3; TRBD2 is a possible D gene (5 bases). The V gene lost 5 bases and the J gene lost 2 bases, with 12 bases spanning the gap. CDR3 length equals 14 residues. Germline CDR1 is SGHRS and CDR2 is YFSETQ. The CDR3, as DNA: TGCGCCAGCAGACTTACGGGATACACAGATACGCAGTATTTT. Its translation: CASRLTGYTDTQYF.

This clone was seen ten or more times. The identical CDR3 is also encoded by other nucleotide sequences in the sample. The chain carries TRBV20-1 and TRBJ1-1, with unresolved D. V lost 4 bases to trimming and J lost 0 bases, with 12 bases between them. Germline values: CDR1 DFQATT, CDR2 SNEGSKA (reference sequence). CDR3 length: 14 residues. CDR3 sequence reads: CSAKPGPLNTEAFF. The CDR3 coding sequence is TGCAGTGCTAAGCCCGGTCCCTTGAACACTGAAGCTTTCTTT.

A few counts support this clone. The chain employs TRBV6-1 and TRBJ2-1, with 9 bases identical to TRBD1. CDR3 length: 16 residues. Per germline, CDR1 MNHNS and CDR2 SASEGT. V was clipped by 6 bases and J by 1 base; unmatched bases: 7. DNA for the CDR3: TGTGCCAGCAGACCTACCGGGACAGGGTCCTACAATGAGCAGTTCTTC. This translates into CASRPTGTGSYNEQFF.

This clone was seen more than once but under ten times. One base away lies a much larger clone, so this may be a sequencing read error. The chain has TRBV30 and TRBJ1-1; the D is unclear. The CDR3 extends over 12 amino acids. The germline V gene has CDR1 GTSNPN and CDR2 SVGIG (reference sequence). The CDR3 protein is CAWEQVRVRIIF. CDR3 bases: TGTGCCTGGGAGCAAGTCCGAGTCCGAATCATCTTT.

Only a few counts were recorded for this clone. J is TRBJ1-2 and V is TRBV6-1; no definite D call. Trimming removed 2 bases at V and 4 bases at J, with 17 bases between. The CDR3 runs to 16 residues. CDR1 is MNHNS, CDR2 SASEGT, per germline. The CDR3 nucleotides are TGTGCCAGCAGTGAATCGATGGGTATAAGTAGCTATGGCTACACCTTC. Its protein is CASSESMGISSYGYTF.

This sequence joins TRBV27 and TRBJ2-5; D may correspond to TRBD1 or TRBD2 (5 bases each). V was pared by 5 bases and J by 0 bases, with 7 bases between. Per the germline V gene, CDR1 is MNHEY and CDR2 is SMNVEV (reference sequence). The length of the CDR3 is 13 residues. CDR3 nucleotides: TGTGCCAGCAGTCCGGGACACCAAGAGACCCAGTACTTC. This sequence encodes CASSPGHQETQYF.

This clone was found many times. The chain joins TRBV29-1 to TRBJ1-4, with TRBD1 matching over 7 bases. Germline CDR1 reads SQVTM; CDR2 reads ANQGSEA. With 5 bases clipped from V and 7 bases from J, the junction kept 7 bases outside the gene matches. The CDR3 spans 13 residues. The chain's CDR3 is CSVYRGVGEKLFF. The CDR3 region has the DNA TGCAGCGTTTACAGGGGAGTAGGTGAAAAACTGTTTTTT.

The V call is TRBV28, the J call TRBJ2-4; D is ambiguous. Germline assignment: CDR1 MDHEN and CDR2 SYDVKM. V lost 8 bases and J 2 bases, leaving 16 bases between the germline ends. This CDR3 spans 15 amino acids. CDR3 amino acids: CASASSVLTKNIQYF. Here the CDR3 DNA reads TGTGCCAGCGCGTCCTCCGTTCTGACCAAAAACATTCAGTACTTC.

This clone has ten or more counts. The chain recombines TRBV4-2 with TRBJ2-1, with no clear D. Per the germline V gene, CDR1 is LGHNA and CDR2 is YNFKEQ. Trimming took off 0 bases at V and 16 bases at J, with 19 bases between the two ends. The CDR3 is 14 amino acids. Here the CDR3 reads CASSQDSRTAITFF. Here the CDR3 DNA reads TGTGCCAGCAGCCAAGACTCTCGTACCGCCATTACATTCTTC.

CDR3: CASSLFSSLSAGELFF. The CDR3 bases are TGTGCCAGCAGCTTATTTTCATCGTTAAGCGCCGGGGAGCTGTTTTTT. The J gene is TRBJ2-2, the V gene TRBV5-4, with unresolved D. CDR1 is SGHNT and CDR2 is YYREEE in the germline V gene (reference sequence). The CDR3 is 16 amino acids. V was trimmed by 2 bases and J by 6 bases, leaving 17 bases between them.